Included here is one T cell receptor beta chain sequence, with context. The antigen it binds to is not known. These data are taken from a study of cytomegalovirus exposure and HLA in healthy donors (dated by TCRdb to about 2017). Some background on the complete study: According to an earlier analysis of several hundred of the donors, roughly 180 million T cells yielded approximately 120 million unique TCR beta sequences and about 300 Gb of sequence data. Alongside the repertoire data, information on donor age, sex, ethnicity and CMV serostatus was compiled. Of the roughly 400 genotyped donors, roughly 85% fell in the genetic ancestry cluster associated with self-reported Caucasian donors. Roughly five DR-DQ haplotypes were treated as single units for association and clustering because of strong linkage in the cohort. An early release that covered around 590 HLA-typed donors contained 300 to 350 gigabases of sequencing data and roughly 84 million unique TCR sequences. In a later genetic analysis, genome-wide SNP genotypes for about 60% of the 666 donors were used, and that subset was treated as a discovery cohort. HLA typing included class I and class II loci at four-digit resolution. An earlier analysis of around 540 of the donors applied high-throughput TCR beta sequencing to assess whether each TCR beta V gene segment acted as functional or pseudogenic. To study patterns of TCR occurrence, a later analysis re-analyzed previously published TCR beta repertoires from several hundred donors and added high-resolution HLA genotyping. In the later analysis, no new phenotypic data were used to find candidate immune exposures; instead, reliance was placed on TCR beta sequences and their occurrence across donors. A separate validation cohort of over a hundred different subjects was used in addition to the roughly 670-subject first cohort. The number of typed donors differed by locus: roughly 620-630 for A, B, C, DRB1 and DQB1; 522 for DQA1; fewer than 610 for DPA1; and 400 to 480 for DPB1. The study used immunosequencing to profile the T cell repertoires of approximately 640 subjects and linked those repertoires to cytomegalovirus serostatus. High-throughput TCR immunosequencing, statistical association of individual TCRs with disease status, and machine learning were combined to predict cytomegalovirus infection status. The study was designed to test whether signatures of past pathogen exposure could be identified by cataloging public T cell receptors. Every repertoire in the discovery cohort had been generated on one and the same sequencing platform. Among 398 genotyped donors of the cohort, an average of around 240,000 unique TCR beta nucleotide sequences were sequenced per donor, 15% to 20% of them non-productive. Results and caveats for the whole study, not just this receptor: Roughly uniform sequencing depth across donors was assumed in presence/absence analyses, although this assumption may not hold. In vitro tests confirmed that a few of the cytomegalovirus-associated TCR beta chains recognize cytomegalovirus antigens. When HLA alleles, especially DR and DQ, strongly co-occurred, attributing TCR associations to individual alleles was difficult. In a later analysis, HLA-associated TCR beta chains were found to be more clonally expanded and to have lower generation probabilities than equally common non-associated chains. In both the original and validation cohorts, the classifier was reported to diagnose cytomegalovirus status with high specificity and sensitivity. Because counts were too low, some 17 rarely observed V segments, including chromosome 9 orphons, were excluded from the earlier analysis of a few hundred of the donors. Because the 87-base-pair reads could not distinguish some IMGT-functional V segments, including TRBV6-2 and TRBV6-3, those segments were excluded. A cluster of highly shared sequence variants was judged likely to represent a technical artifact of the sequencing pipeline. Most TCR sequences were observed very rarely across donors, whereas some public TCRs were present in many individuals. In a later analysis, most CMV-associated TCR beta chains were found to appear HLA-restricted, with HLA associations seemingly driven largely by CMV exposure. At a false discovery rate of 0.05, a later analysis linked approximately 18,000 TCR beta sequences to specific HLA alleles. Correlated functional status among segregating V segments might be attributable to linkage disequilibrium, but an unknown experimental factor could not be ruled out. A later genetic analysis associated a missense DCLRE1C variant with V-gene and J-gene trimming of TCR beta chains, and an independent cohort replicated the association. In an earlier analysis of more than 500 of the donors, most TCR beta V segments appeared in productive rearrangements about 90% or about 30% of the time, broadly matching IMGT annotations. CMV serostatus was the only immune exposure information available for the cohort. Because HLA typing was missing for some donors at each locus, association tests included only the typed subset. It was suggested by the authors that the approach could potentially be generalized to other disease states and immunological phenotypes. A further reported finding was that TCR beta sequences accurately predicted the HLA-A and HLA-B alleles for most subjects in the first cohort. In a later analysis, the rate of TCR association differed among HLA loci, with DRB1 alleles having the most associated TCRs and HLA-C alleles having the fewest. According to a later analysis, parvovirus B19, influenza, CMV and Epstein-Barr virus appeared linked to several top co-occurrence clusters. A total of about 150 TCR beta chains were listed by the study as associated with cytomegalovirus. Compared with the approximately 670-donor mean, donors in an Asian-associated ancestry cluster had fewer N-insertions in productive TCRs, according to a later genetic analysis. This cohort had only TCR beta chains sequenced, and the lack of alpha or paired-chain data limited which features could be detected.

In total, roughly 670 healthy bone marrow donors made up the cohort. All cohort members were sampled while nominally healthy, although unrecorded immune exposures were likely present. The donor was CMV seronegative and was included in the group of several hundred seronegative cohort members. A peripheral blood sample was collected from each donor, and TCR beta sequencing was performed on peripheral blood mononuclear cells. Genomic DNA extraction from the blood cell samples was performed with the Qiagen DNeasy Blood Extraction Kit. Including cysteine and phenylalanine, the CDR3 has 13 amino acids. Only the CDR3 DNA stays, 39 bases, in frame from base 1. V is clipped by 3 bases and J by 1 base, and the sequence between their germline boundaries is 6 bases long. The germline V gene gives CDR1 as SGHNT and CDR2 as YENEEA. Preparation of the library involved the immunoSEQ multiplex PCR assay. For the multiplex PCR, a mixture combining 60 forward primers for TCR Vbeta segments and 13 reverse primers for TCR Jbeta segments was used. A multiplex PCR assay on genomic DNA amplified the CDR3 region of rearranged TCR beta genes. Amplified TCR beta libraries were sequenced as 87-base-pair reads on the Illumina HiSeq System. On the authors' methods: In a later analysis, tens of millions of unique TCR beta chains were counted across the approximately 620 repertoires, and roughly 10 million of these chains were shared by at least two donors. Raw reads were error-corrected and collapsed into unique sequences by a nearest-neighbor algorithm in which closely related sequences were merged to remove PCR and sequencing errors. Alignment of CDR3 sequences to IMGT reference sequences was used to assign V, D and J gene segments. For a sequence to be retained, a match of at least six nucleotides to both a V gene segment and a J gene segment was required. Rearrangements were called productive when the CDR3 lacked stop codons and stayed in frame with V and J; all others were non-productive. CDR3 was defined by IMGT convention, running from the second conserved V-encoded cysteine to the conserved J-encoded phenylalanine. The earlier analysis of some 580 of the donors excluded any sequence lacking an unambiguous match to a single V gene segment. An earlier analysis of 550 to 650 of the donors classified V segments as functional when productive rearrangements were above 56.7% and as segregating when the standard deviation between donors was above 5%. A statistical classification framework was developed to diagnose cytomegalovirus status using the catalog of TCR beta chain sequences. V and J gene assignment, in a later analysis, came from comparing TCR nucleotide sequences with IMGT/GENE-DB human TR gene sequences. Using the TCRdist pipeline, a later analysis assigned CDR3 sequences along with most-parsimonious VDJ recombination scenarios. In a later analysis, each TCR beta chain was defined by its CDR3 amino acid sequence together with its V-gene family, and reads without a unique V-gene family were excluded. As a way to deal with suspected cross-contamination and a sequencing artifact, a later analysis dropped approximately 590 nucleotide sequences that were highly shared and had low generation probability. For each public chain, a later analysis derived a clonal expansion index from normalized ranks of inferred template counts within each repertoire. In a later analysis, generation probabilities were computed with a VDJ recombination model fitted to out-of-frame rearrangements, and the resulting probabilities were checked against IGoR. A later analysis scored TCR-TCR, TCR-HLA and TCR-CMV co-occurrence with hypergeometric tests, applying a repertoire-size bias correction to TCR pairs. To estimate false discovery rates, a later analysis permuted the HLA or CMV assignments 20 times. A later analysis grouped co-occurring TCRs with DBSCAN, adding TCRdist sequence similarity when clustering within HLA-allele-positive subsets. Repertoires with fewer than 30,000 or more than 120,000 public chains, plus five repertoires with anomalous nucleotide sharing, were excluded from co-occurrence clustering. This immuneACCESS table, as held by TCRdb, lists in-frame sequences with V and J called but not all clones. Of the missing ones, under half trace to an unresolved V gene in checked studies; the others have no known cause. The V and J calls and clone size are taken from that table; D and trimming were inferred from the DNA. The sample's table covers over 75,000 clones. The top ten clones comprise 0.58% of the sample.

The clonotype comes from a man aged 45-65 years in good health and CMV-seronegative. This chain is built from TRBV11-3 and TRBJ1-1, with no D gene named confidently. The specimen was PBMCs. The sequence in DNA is TGTGCCAGCAGCTTTTCGGGGAACACTGAAGCTTTCTTT. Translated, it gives CASSFSGNTEAFF. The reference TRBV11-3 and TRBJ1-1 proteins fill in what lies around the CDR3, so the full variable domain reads EAGVVQSPRYKIIEKKQPVAFWCNPISGHNTLYWYLQNLGQGPELLIRYENEEAVDDSQLPKDRFSAERLKGVDSTLKIQPAELGDSAVYLCASSFSGNTEAFFGQGTRLTVV.